The entry below describes one T cell receptor (beta chain). The record originates from a study of cytomegalovirus exposure and HLA in healthy donors. Use of 60 Vbeta and 13 Jbeta primers characterized the PCR. Sequencing was performed with immunoSEQ multiplex PCR; in TCRdb, only in-frame clones are kept and a portion is missing. This sample carries approximately 160,000 clones, more than 65% of them seen once, and the ten largest clones take around 2.8%. Sequencing was done on a sample of PBMCs. The clonotype originates from a woman aged 40 to 49 in good health and CMV-seropositive.

CDR3 sequence: CASSPTGQGSYEQYF. CDR3 sequence (DNA): TGTGCCAGCAGTCCAACGGGACAGGGAAGCTACGAGCAGTACTTC. The chain has TRBV28 and TRBJ2-7; TRBD1 agrees at 9 bases. The CDR3 has 15 residues. CDR1 is MDHEN and CDR2 is SYDVKM in the germline V gene. Trimming took 5 bases from V and 3 from J; bases not matched to a gene: 8. Full variable domain (outside the CDR3, taken from reference TRBV28 and TRBJ2-7): DVKVTQSSRYLVKRTGEKVFLECVQDMDHENMFWYRQDPGLGLRLIYFSYDVKMKEKGDIPEGYSVSREKKERFSLILESASTNQTSMYLCASSPTGQGSYEQYFGPGTRLTVT.